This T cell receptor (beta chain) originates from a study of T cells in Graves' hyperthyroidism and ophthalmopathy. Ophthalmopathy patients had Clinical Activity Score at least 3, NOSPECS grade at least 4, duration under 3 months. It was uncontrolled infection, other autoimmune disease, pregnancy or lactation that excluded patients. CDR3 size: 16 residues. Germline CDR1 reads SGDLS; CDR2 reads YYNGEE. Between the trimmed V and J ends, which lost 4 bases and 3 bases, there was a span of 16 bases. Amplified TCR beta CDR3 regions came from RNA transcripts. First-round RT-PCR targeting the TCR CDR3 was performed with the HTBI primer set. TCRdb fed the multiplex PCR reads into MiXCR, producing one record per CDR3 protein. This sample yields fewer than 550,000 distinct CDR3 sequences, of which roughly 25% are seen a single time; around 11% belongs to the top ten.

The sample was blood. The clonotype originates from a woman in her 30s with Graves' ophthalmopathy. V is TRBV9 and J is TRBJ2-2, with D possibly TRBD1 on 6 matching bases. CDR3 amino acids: CASSQRGDTHTGELFF. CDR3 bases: TGTGCCAGCAGCCAAAGAGGGGACACCCACACCGGGGAGCTGTTTTTT.